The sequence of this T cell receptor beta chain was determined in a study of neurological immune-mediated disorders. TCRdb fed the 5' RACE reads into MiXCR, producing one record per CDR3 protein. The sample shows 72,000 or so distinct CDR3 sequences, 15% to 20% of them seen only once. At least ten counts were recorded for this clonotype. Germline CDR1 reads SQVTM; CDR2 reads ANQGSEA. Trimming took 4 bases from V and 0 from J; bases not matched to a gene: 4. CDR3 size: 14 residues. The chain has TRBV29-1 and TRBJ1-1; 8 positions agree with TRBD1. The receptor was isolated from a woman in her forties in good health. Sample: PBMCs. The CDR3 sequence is CSVATGAMNTEAFF. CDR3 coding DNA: TGCAGCGTTGCGACAGGGGCGATGAACACTGAAGCTTTCTTT.